This TCR beta chain was observed in a study of T-cell memory formation after mild COVID-19. Study as a whole: Clusters of TCRs were largely donor specific.

On this clonotype: What it binds is unknown.

Study observations and caveats: Contracting clones localized mainly to CM and EM when CD4+ and mainly to EMRA when CD8+. That cross-reactive memory joined was suggested by some responding clones appearing in pre-infection memory.

Amplification by 5'RACE using constant-segment primers produced TCR alpha and TCR beta cDNA libraries that carried sample barcodes and UMIs. TCRdb ran MiXCR on the 5' RACE reads and lists one entry per CDR3 protein. This table has fewer than 150,000 distinct CDR3 sequences, over 15% appearing once. CDR3 length equals 14 residues. In germline, CDR1 is LGHDT, CDR2 YNNKEL (reference sequence). The V end was cut by 6 bases, the J end by 6 bases, with 14 bases between. The origin of this receptor is a man in his late teens or twenties who had mild COVID-19 (a few samples of this study predate the infection). Cell type and time point are not known. This chain links TRBV3-1 with TRBJ1-4, with D uncertain. Input material: PBMCs or a T cell subset sorted from them (not recorded which). CDR3 protein: CASSRWTYDEKLFF. CDR3 bases: TGTGCCAGCAGTCGTTGGACGTATGATGAAAAACTGTTTTTT.